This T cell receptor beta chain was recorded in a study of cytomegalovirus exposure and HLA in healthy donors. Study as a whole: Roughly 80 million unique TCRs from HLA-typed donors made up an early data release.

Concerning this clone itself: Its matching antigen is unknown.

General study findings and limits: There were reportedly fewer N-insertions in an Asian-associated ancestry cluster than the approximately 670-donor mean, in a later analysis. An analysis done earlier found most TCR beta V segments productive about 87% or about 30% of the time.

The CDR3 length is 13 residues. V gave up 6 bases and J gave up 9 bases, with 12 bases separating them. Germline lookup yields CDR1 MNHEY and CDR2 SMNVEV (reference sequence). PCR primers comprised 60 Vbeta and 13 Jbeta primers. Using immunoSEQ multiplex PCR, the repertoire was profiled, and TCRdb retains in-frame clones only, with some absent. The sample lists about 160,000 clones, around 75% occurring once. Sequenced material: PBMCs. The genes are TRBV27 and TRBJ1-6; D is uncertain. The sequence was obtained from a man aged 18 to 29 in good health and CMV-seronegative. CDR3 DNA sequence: TGTGCCAGCAGCGGGGAGTGGGGTTCACCCCTCCACTTT. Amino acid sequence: CASSGEWGSPLHF.